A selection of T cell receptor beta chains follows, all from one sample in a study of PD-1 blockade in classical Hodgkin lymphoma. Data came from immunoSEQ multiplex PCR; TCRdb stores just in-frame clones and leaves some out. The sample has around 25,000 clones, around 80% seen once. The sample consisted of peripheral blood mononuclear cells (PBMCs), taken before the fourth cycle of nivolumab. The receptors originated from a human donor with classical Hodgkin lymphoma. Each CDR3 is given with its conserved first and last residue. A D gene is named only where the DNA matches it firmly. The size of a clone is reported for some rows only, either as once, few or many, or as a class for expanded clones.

cdr3_aa: CASSSRGSTDTQYF; cdr3_nt: TGTGCCAGCAGCTCACGGGGTAGCACAGATACGCAGTATTTT; clone_size: NA; v_call: TRBV6-5; j_call: TRBJ2-3; d_call: NA
cdr3_aa: CASRKRTGGADEQFF; cdr3_nt: TGTGCCAGCAGAAAGAGGACAGGGGGCGCGGATGAGCAGTTCTTC; clone_size: NA; v_call: TRBV28; j_call: TRBJ2-1; d_call: TRBD1
cdr3_aa: CSVEDQYADTQYF; cdr3_nt: TGCAGCGTTGAAGATCAATATGCCGATACGCAGTATTTT; clone_size: few; v_call: TRBV29-1; j_call: TRBJ2-3; d_call: NA
cdr3_aa: CATFRDSPNYGYTF; cdr3_nt: TGTGCCACTTTTCGGGACAGTCCTAACTATGGCTACACCTTC; clone_size: NA; v_call: TRBV28; j_call: TRBJ1-2; d_call: TRBD1
cdr3_aa: CASSLGGRRSYNEQFF; cdr3_nt: TGTGCCAGCAGTTTAGGCGGCAGGCGTTCCTACAATGAGCAGTTCTTC; clone_size: NA; v_call: TRBV27; j_call: TRBJ2-1; d_call: NA
cdr3_aa: CASSLLRVGRETQYF; cdr3_nt: TGTGCCAGCAGCTTACTGCGGGTAGGGAGGGAGACCCAGTACTTC; clone_size: NA; v_call: TRBV7-9; j_call: TRBJ2-5; d_call: NA
cdr3_aa: CASSPFKRGGQPQHF; cdr3_nt: TGCGCCAGCAGCCCCTTTAAGCGAGGCGGTCAGCCCCAGCATTTT; clone_size: NA; v_call: TRBV4-1; j_call: TRBJ1-5; d_call: NA
cdr3_aa: CASSSGLNTEAFF; cdr3_nt: TGTGCCAGCAGCTCAGGGTTGAACACTGAAGCTTTCTTT; clone_size: NA; v_call: TRBV6-1; j_call: TRBJ1-1; d_call: NA
cdr3_aa: CASSGQGLSSGNTIYF; cdr3_nt: TGCGCCAGCTCAGGACAGGGACTAAGCTCTGGAAACACCATATATTTT; clone_size: NA; v_call: TRBV5-1; j_call: TRBJ1-3; d_call: TRBD1
cdr3_aa: CASSQALLGPYEQYF; cdr3_nt: TGCGCCAGCAGCCAAGCCTTACTGGGCCCCTACGAGCAGTACTTC; clone_size: NA; v_call: TRBV4-3; j_call: TRBJ2-7; d_call: NA
cdr3_aa: CASRRTGGAPYEQYF; cdr3_nt: TGTGCCAGCAGGCGAACAGGGGGCGCACCCTACGAGCAGTACTTC; clone_size: NA; v_call: TRBV6-5; j_call: TRBJ2-7; d_call: TRBD1
cdr3_aa: CASSEIAGQETQYF; cdr3_nt: TGTGCCAGCAGTGAAATAGCGGGTCAAGAGACCCAGTACTTC; clone_size: NA; v_call: TRBV2; j_call: TRBJ2-5; d_call: TRBD2
cdr3_aa: CASSPDRVGTDTQYF; cdr3_nt: TGCGCCAGCAGCCCGGACAGGGTGGGCACAGATACGCAGTATTTT; clone_size: NA; v_call: TRBV4-3; j_call: TRBJ2-3; d_call: TRBD1
cdr3_aa: CASSQAGTDKYTF; cdr3_nt: TGTGCCAGCAGCCAAGCGGGGACAGATAAATACACCTTC; clone_size: NA; v_call: TRBV14; j_call: TRBJ1-2; d_call: TRBD1
cdr3_aa: CASSKTGGENEQYF; cdr3_nt: TGTGCCAGCAGTAAGACAGGGGGCGAAAACGAGCAGTACTTC; clone_size: NA; v_call: TRBV2; j_call: TRBJ2-7; d_call: TRBD1
cdr3_aa: CASSVAGNNYGYTF; cdr3_nt: TGTGCCAGCAGCGTAGCAGGGAATAACTATGGCTACACCTTC; clone_size: NA; v_call: TRBV9; j_call: TRBJ1-2; d_call: NA
cdr3_aa: CASSLEVNTEAFF; cdr3_nt: TGCGCCAGCAGCTTGGAGGTGAACACTGAAGCTTTCTTT; clone_size: few; v_call: TRBV5-1; j_call: TRBJ1-1; d_call: NA
cdr3_aa: CASSSQGQPPYEQYF; cdr3_nt: TGTGCCAGCAGTTCTCAAGGACAGCCTCCCTACGAGCAGTACTTC; clone_size: NA; v_call: TRBV28; j_call: TRBJ2-7; d_call: NA
cdr3_aa: CASGNRGHTEAFF; cdr3_nt: TGTGCCAGCGGTAACAGGGGGCACACTGAAGCTTTCTTT; clone_size: NA; v_call: TRBV27; j_call: TRBJ1-1; d_call: TRBD1
cdr3_aa: CASSLDGLAGHNEQFF; cdr3_nt: TGTGCCAGCAGCTTAGATGGGCTAGCGGGGCACAATGAGCAGTTCTTC; clone_size: NA; v_call: TRBV11-3; j_call: TRBJ2-1; d_call: TRBD2
cdr3_aa: CASSPSENGGYTF; cdr3_nt: TGTGCCAGCAGCCCCTCGGAAAACGGAGGCTACACCTTC; clone_size: NA; v_call: TRBV7-2; j_call: TRBJ1-2; d_call: NA
cdr3_aa: CATGWTGGRHEQYF; cdr3_nt: TGTGCCACCGGTTGGACAGGAGGCCGCCACGAGCAGTACTTC; clone_size: NA; v_call: TRBV5-5; j_call: TRBJ2-7; d_call: TRBD1
cdr3_aa: CASSPGMNTEAFF; cdr3_nt: TGTGCCAGCTCACCTGGGATGAACACTGAAGCTTTCTTT; clone_size: NA; v_call: TRBV18; j_call: TRBJ1-1; d_call: NA
cdr3_aa: CASSEVSSGVLDTQYF; cdr3_nt: TGCGCCAGCAGTGAGGTTTCTAGCGGGGTATTAGATACGCAGTATTTT; clone_size: NA; v_call: TRBV10-1; j_call: TRBJ2-3; d_call: TRBD2
cdr3_aa: CAISESDLNNQPQHF; cdr3_nt: TGTGCCATCAGTGAGTCAGATCTCAACAATCAGCCCCAGCATTTT; clone_size: medium-sized; v_call: TRBV10-3; j_call: TRBJ1-5; d_call: NA
cdr3_aa: CASSPGHRTDTQYF; cdr3_nt: TGTGCCAGCTCGCCGGGACACCGCACAGATACGCAGTATTTT; clone_size: NA; v_call: TRBV18; j_call: TRBJ2-3; d_call: NA
cdr3_aa: CASSLTSGGPYNEQFF; cdr3_nt: TGCGCCAGCAGCTTGACTAGCGGGGGCCCATACAATGAGCAGTTCTTC; clone_size: NA; v_call: TRBV5-1; j_call: TRBJ2-1; d_call: TRBD2
cdr3_aa: CASSDLLAAPNTGELFF; cdr3_nt: TGTGCCAGCAGTGACCTTCTGGCAGCCCCGAACACCGGGGAGCTGTTTTTT; clone_size: NA; v_call: TRBV2; j_call: TRBJ2-2; d_call: NA
cdr3_aa: CASSFTAGLYNEQFF; cdr3_nt: TGTGCCAGCAGCTTTACTGCGGGGCTTTACAATGAGCAGTTCTTC; clone_size: NA; v_call: TRBV5-4; j_call: TRBJ2-1; d_call: NA
cdr3_aa: CASSLYRHTEAFF; cdr3_nt: TGTGCCAGCAGCCTATACCGCCACACTGAAGCTTTCTTT; clone_size: NA; v_call: TRBV7-3; j_call: TRBJ1-1; d_call: NA
cdr3_aa: CSASEAGYTF; cdr3_nt: TGCAGTGCTAGTGAAGCGGGCTACACCTTC; clone_size: NA; v_call: TRBV20-1; j_call: TRBJ1-2; d_call: NA
cdr3_aa: CASSTLRDSTGELFF; cdr3_nt: TGTGCCAGCAGTACTCTCCGGGACAGCACCGGGGAGCTGTTTTTT; clone_size: few; v_call: TRBV6-1; j_call: TRBJ2-2; d_call: TRBD1
cdr3_aa: CASSSTGRPYEQYF; cdr3_nt: TGTGCCAGCAGCTCTACAGGGAGGCCCTACGAGCAGTACTTC; clone_size: NA; v_call: TRBV13; j_call: TRBJ2-7; d_call: NA
cdr3_aa: CASSLGGYDAIRAKNIQYF; cdr3_nt: TGTGCCAGCAGCTTAGGAGGGTACGACGCAATAAGAGCCAAAAACATTCAGTACTTC; clone_size: NA; v_call: TRBV11-3; j_call: TRBJ2-4; d_call: NA
cdr3_aa: CASRAGHSYEQYF; cdr3_nt: TGTGCCAGCAGAGCGGGGCACTCCTACGAGCAGTACTTC; clone_size: NA; v_call: TRBV7-2; j_call: TRBJ2-7; d_call: TRBD2
cdr3_aa: CASSPRVATNEKLFF; cdr3_nt: TGCGCCAGCAGCCCCAGGGTAGCAACTAATGAAAAACTGTTTTTT; clone_size: once; v_call: TRBV4-3; j_call: TRBJ1-4; d_call: NA
cdr3_aa: CASSLEVQTYNEQFF; cdr3_nt: TGCGCCAGCAGCTTGGAAGTCCAGACCTACAATGAGCAGTTCTTC; clone_size: few; v_call: TRBV5-1; j_call: TRBJ2-1; d_call: NA
cdr3_aa: CASSEGEEGYNEQFF; cdr3_nt: TGTGCCAGCAGTGAAGGAGAAGAGGGATACAATGAGCAGTTCTTC; clone_size: NA; v_call: TRBV6-4; j_call: TRBJ2-1; d_call: NA
cdr3_aa: CASSVGGVSGNTIYF; cdr3_nt: TGTGCCAGCAGCGTAGGAGGCGTCTCTGGAAACACCATATATTTT; clone_size: NA; v_call: TRBV9; j_call: TRBJ1-3; d_call: NA
cdr3_aa: CASSLDQGNQPQHF; cdr3_nt: TGTGCCAGCAGTTTAGACCAGGGGAATCAGCCCCAGCATTTT; clone_size: NA; v_call: TRBV28; j_call: TRBJ1-5; d_call: NA
cdr3_aa: CASSPGGRNTEAFF; cdr3_nt: TGTGCCAGCTCACCAGGGGGCCGGAACACTGAAGCTTTCTTT; clone_size: NA; v_call: TRBV18; j_call: TRBJ1-1; d_call: NA
cdr3_aa: CASSYPVRGDDTEAFF; cdr3_nt: TGTGCCAGCAGTTACCCGGTACGGGGCGACGATACTGAAGCTTTCTTT; clone_size: NA; v_call: TRBV6-6; j_call: TRBJ1-1; d_call: NA
cdr3_aa: CASSQVRQTRSYNEQFF; cdr3_nt: TGCGCCAGCAGCCAGGTCAGACAGACCCGCTCCTACAATGAGCAGTTCTTC; clone_size: NA; v_call: TRBV4-3; j_call: TRBJ2-1; d_call: NA
cdr3_aa: CASSLSPNTEAFF; cdr3_nt: TGTGCCAGCAGCTTGTCGCCGAACACTGAAGCTTTCTTT; clone_size: NA; v_call: TRBV5-6; j_call: TRBJ1-1; d_call: NA
cdr3_aa: CASSALSDILGEKLFF; cdr3_nt: TGTGCCAGCAGTGCCTTGAGTGACATCTTGGGGGAAAAACTGTTTTTT; clone_size: few; v_call: TRBV25-1; j_call: TRBJ1-4; d_call: NA
cdr3_aa: CASSQVKGQPYEQYF; cdr3_nt: TGCGCCAGCAGCCAAGTCAAGGGACAGCCCTACGAGCAGTACTTC; clone_size: NA; v_call: TRBV4-1; j_call: TRBJ2-7; d_call: TRBD1
cdr3_aa: CASSSSGWNTEAFF; cdr3_nt: TGTGCCAGCAGTTCCTCGGGATGGAACACTGAAGCTTTCTTT; clone_size: NA; v_call: TRBV28; j_call: TRBJ1-1; d_call: NA
cdr3_aa: CSARADTQYF; cdr3_nt: TGCAGTGCTAGGGCAGATACGCAGTATTTT; clone_size: NA; v_call: TRBV20-1; j_call: TRBJ2-3; d_call: NA
cdr3_aa: CASSLAQPRSSYNSPLHF; cdr3_nt: TGCGCCAGCAGCTTGGCCCAGCCCCGAAGCTCCTATAATTCACCCCTCCACTTT; clone_size: NA; v_call: TRBV5-1; j_call: TRBJ1-6; d_call: NA
cdr3_aa: CASREDRAGSPLHF; cdr3_nt: TGTGCCAGCAGGGAGGACAGGGCTGGTTCACCCCTCCACTTT; clone_size: NA; v_call: TRBV2; j_call: TRBJ1-6; d_call: TRBD1
cdr3_aa: CASSFPGSSNTEAFF; cdr3_nt: TGTGCCAGCAGTTTTCCCGGCAGCTCGAACACTGAAGCTTTCTTT; clone_size: few; v_call: TRBV28; j_call: TRBJ1-1; d_call: NA
cdr3_aa: CAIRTSLIYNEQFF; cdr3_nt: TGTGCCATCAGGACCTCCCTTATTTACAATGAGCAGTTCTTC; clone_size: NA; v_call: TRBV2; j_call: TRBJ2-1; d_call: NA
cdr3_aa: CASSQDQLDTQYF; cdr3_nt: TGCGCCAGCAGCCAAGATCAACTAGATACGCAGTATTTT; clone_size: NA; v_call: TRBV4-3; j_call: TRBJ2-3; d_call: NA